This record looks at one TCR beta chain sequence and its context. The data stem from a study of shared clonotypes between healthy human individuals. V dropped 2 bases and J dropped 2 bases, with 6 bases sitting between them. This CDR3 comprises 13 residues. The germline CDR1 and CDR2 sequences are MDHEN and SYDVKM. Assay: immunoSEQ multiplex PCR; the TCRdb copy retains only in-frame clones and omits some. The repertoire holds approximately 1,000,000 clones, with roughly 80% as singletons. The clonotype originates from a man between 18 and 35 years old in good health. Some clones in this sample may be carry-over from other donors' samples. The chain carries TRBV28 and TRBJ1-2; D is ambiguous. The specimen was memory CD4+ T cells from PBMCs. The subset here: CD45RA-negative fraction. CDR3 sequence: CASSLPRNYGYTF. CDR3 DNA sequence: TGTGCCAGCAGTTTACCCAGAAACTATGGCTACACCTTC.